The rows below give T cell receptor beta chains drawn from one sample of a study of T cells in Graves' hyperthyroidism and ophthalmopathy. In TCRdb, the multiplex PCR reads were re-called with MiXCR into one record per CDR3 protein. This sample has hundreds of thousands of distinct CDR3 sequences; 11% to 15% occur once, and the top ten carry roughly a tenth. Material: blood. Source of these receptors: a woman under 30 with Graves' hyperthyroidism. The CDR3 runs from the conserved cysteine through the conserved F or W. A D gene is named only where the DNA matches it firmly. Clone size is shown for a subset of rows, as once, few, many or a class of expanded clone.

TRBV4-2	many	TRBD2	TRBJ2-1	CASSLPSGRAGSHEQFF	TGTGCCAGCAGCCTTCCTAGCGGGAGGGCCGGGTCCCATGAGCAGTTCTTC
TRBV9	many	NA	TRBJ1-1	CASSVGGGLTEAFF	TGTGCCAGCAGCGTAGGTGGGGGGCTCACTGAAGCTTTCTTT
TRBV6-1	many	TRBD1	TRBJ1-5	CASSLDRVPYQPQHF	TGTGCCAGCAGCTTGGACAGGGTCCCTTATCAGCCCCAGCATTTT
TRBV28	many	TRBD2	TRBJ2-7	CASRGLAGWEQYF	TGTGCCAGCAGGGGACTAGCGGGATGGGAGCAGTACTTC
TRBV20-1	many	NA	TRBJ2-7	CSARGGTAPYEQYF	TGCAGTGCTAGAGGAGGGACGGCTCCCTACGAGCAGTACTTC
TRBV24-1	NA	NA	TRBJ2-3	CATSDRKRQLSDTQYF	TGTGCCACCAGTGACCGCAAGCGGCAACTGTCTGATACGCAGTATTTT
TRBV29-1	NA	TRBD2	TRBJ2-3	CSVLGLAAWGGTDTQYF	TGCAGCGTTTTGGGACTAGCGGCCTGGGGAGGCACAGATACGCAGTATTTT
TRBV9	many	TRBD1	TRBJ1-6	CASSVGTGGSSPLHF	TGTGCCAGCAGCGTCGGGACAGGGGGCTCTTCACCCCTCCACTTT
TRBV11-3	NA	NA	TRBJ2-2	CASSLGGGPTTGELFF	TGTGCCAGCAGCTTAGGGGGGGGGCCGACCACCGGGGAGCTGTTTTTT
TRBV11-2	NA	TRBD2	TRBJ2-2	CASSKTSGAGTAGELFF	TGTGCCAGCAGCAAAACCTCCGGAGCGGGAACTGCCGGGGAGCTGTTTTTT
TRBV29-1	NA	NA	TRBJ1-1	CSVAGTSMNTEAFF	TGCAGCGTAGCCGGGACCTCCATGAACACTGAAGCTTTCTTT
TRBV27	NA	NA	TRBJ1-6	CASSILGGSPLHF	TGTGCCAGCAGCATTCTCGGAGGTTCACCCCTCCACTTT
TRBV7-9	NA	TRBD1	TRBJ2-3	CASRSGTGVSDTQYF	TGTGCCAGCAGATCCGGGACAGGGGTTTCAGATACGCAGTATTTT
TRBV20-1	many	NA	TRBJ2-3	CSATDRGTDTQYF	TGCAGTGCTACCGATAGGGGCACAGATACGCAGTATTTT
TRBV24-1	few	NA	TRBJ2-3	CATSSGNHFGTDTQYF	TGTGCCACCAGTTCGGGAAACCACTTTGGGACAGATACGCAGTATTTT
TRBV2	many	NA	TRBJ1-1	CASSRTGNGKNTEAFF	TGTGCCAGCAGTAGGACGGGCAACGGGAAAAACACTGAAGCTTTCTTT
TRBV2	many	TRBD2	TRBJ2-1	CASRSSGSGNEQFF	TGTGCCAGCAGATCTAGCGGGAGCGGTAATGAGCAGTTCTTC
TRBV6-1	few	NA	TRBJ2-2	CASSVKIVGELFF	TGTGCCAGCAGTGTTAAAATAGTCGGGGAGCTGTTTTTT
TRBV19	NA	NA	TRBJ2-3	CASSAEGRPTDTQYF	TGTGCCAGTAGTGCCGAGGGGAGGCCCACAGATACGCAGTATTTT
TRBV11-2	many	NA	TRBJ1-1	CASSSGRNTEAFF	TGTGCCAGCAGCTCAGGGCGGAACACTGAAGCTTTCTTT
TRBV2	many	TRBD2	TRBJ2-5	CASSNGGLAGKETQYF	TGTGCCAGCTCCAACGGCGGCCTAGCGGGAAAGGAGACCCAGTACTTC
TRBV19	few	NA	TRBJ2-5	CATEGQPQETQYF	TGTGCCACTGAGGGCCAACCCCAAGAGACCCAGTACTTC
TRBV28	many	TRBD2	TRBJ2-3	CASRSHAVTSSTDTQYF	TGTGCCAGCAGGAGTCATGCGGTGACTAGCAGCACAGATACGCAGTATTTT
TRBV30	many	NA	TRBJ1-4	CAWSPFGLGEKLFF	TGTGCCTGGAGTCCGTTCGGTTTGGGGGAAAAACTGTTTTTT
TRBV28	many	NA	TRBJ1-2	CASSLWQGTYGYTF	TGTGCCAGCAGTTTGTGGCAGGGGACCTATGGCTACACCTTC
TRBV10-1	few	NA	TRBJ2-5	CASSGQGDLAQYF	TGCGCCAGCAGTGGTCAAGGGGATCTGGCCCAGTACTTC
TRBV10-1	NA	NA	TRBJ2-6	CASREDGDSGANVLTF	TGCGCCAGCAGGGAAGACGGAGACTCTGGGGCCAACGTCCTGACTTTC
TRBV12-3/TRBV12-4	many	NA	TRBJ2-7	CASSLGQGLRYEQYF	TGTGCCAGCAGTTTAGGACAGGGACTTCGCTACGAGCAGTACTTC
TRBV2	many	NA	TRBJ1-6	CASSRDTNSPLHF	TGTGCCAGCAGCCGGGACACAAATTCACCCCTCCACTTT
TRBV29-1	many	NA	TRBJ2-7	CSVARDNSHHEQYF	TGCAGCGTTGCCCGGGACAACTCCCACCACGAGCAGTACTTC
TRBV28	many	NA	TRBJ2-1	CASSDYYRAQFF	TGTGCCAGCAGCGATTACTACAGGGCGCAGTTCTTC
TRBV13	many	TRBD2	TRBJ2-2	CASSSGTSWTGELFF	TGTGCCAGCAGCTCTGGGACTAGCTGGACCGGGGAGCTGTTTTTT
TRBV10-3	NA	NA	TRBJ2-3	CATSDSGKDTQYF	TGTGCCACCAGTGATAGCGGTAAAGATACGCAGTATTTT
TRBV4-1	few	NA	TRBJ1-1	CASSFRTASIGNTEAFF	TGCGCCAGCAGCTTCCGGACTGCATCCATCGGGAACACTGAAGCTTTCTTT
TRBV7-6	few	NA	TRBJ2-1	CASSLSEGPYNEQFF	TGTGCCAGCAGCCTTAGCGAGGGTCCCTACAATGAGCAGTTCTTC
TRBV6-1	NA	NA	TRBJ2-1	CASSEWGYEQFF	TGTGCCAGCAGTGAATGGGGGTATGAGCAGTTCTTC
TRBV7-9	many	TRBD1	TRBJ2-1	CATDPGQGDNNEQFF	TGTGCCACCGATCCGGGACAGGGGGACAACAATGAGCAGTTCTTC
TRBV6-2/TRBV6-3	once	TRBD1	TRBJ2-6	CASSFLIGGAGANVLTF	TGTGCCAGCAGTTTTTTAATAGGGGGCGCTGGGGCCAACGTCCTGACTTTC
TRBV28	many	TRBD1	TRBJ1-1	CASSFGRWGQKNTEAFF	TGTGCCAGCAGTTTTGGGCGATGGGGACAGAAGAACACTGAAGCTTTCTTT
TRBV10-1	NA	NA	TRBJ2-7	CASSALASANYEQYF	TGCGCCAGCAGTGCCCTTGCTAGCGCAAACTACGAGCAGTACTTC